A selection of T cell receptor beta chains follows, all from one sample in a study of cytomegalovirus exposure and HLA in healthy donors. TCRdb's table, derived via immunoSEQ multiplex PCR, lists solely in-frame clones and lacks some. Of around 130,000 clones in the sample, 84% are singletons; the top ten hold almost 3%. Sequenced input: PBMCs. The receptor source for this set is a woman aged 18 to 35 in good health and CMV-seropositive. Each CDR3 is given without its conserved first and last residue. Each record gives: V gene, J gene, CDR3 protein.

V: TRBV5-1
J: TRBJ2-3
CDR3: ASSNGLAGRTDTQY

V: TRBV6-6
J: TRBJ2-7
CDR3: ASSWTGEQY

V: TRBV10-1
J: TRBJ2-7
CDR3: ASSTGTAFYEQY

V: TRBV7-9
J: TRBJ1-2
CDR3: ASSQSDRGQVHGYT

V: TRBV4-1
J: TRBJ1-1
CDR3: ASSLGGRPEAF

V: TRBV6-5
J: TRBJ1-3
CDR3: ASMDRLSSGNTIY

V: TRBV5-1
J: TRBJ2-3
CDR3: ASSLRTFSTDTQY

V: TRBV27
J: TRBJ1-5
CDR3: ASSLGQGEPQH

V: TRBV6-1
J: TRBJ2-3
CDR3: ASEVLKSDTQY

V: TRBV28
J: TRBJ2-7
CDR3: ASSLLAIEDYEQY

V: TRBV7-3
J: TRBJ2-1
CDR3: ASSLKGDHGHEQF

V: TRBV2
J: TRBJ1-1
CDR3: ASSLDRVDTEAF

V: TRBV6-5
J: TRBJ2-7
CDR3: ASSYGRGPYEQY

V: TRBV4-1
J: TRBJ2-5
CDR3: ASSQVGRVVSGETQY

V: TRBV10-3
J: TRBJ1-1
CDR3: AIRPQGAMNTEAF

V: TRBV25-1
J: TRBJ2-7
CDR3: ASSTLRLAGGYEQY

V: TRBV15
J: TRBJ2-2
CDR3: ATSRDELPLAPNTGELF

V: TRBV4-1
J: TRBJ2-3
CDR3: ASSLGAGGTDTQY

V: TRBV7-9
J: TRBJ2-5
CDR3: ASSSTDYQETQY

V: TRBV7-9
J: TRBJ2-1
CDR3: ASKSAGLQYNEQF

V: TRBV27
J: TRBJ2-7
CDR3: ASSLSQYTYEQY

V: TRBV5-1
J: TRBJ1-5
CDR3: ASSPLGGNQPQH

V: TRBV5-4
J: TRBJ2-3
CDR3: ASSRIGQGTDTQY

V: TRBV5-1
J: TRBJ2-5
CDR3: ASSLMGGLAGTQETQY

V: TRBV4-1
J: TRBJ2-4
CDR3: ASSLSLAGGPNIQY

V: TRBV6-6
J: TRBJ2-7
CDR3: ASSSRSAGGLNEQY

V: TRBV9
J: TRBJ1-1
CDR3: ASSVGGMNTEAF

V: TRBV4-1
J: TRBJ2-1
CDR3: ASSPRGAREQF

V: TRBV27
J: TRBJ1-5
CDR3: ASSFTGLQPQH

V: TRBV11-2
J: TRBJ2-3
CDR3: ASSGGWRTDTQY

V: TRBV7-9
J: TRBJ1-1
CDR3: ASSAANMNTEAF

V: TRBV15
J: TRBJ2-1
CDR3: ATSTTKGLAGEYNEQF

V: TRBV5-4
J: TRBJ1-1
CDR3: ASSIAGIKNTEAF

V: TRBV28
J: TRBJ2-7
CDR3: ASGSRGAKSYEQY

V: TRBV30
J: TRBJ2-1
CDR3: AWSAGTSPEQF

V: TRBV19
J: TRBJ1-3
CDR3: ASSIVLGWAGNTIY

V: TRBV10-1
J: TRBJ2-7
CDR3: ASSMTGVDGEQY

V: TRBV7-9
J: TRBJ2-1
CDR3: ASSLDRGSVYNEQF

V: TRBV4-1
J: TRBJ1-1
CDR3: ASSLTVNTEAF

V: TRBV6-1
J: TRBJ1-2
CDR3: ASSESRSGYT

V: TRBV7-2
J: TRBJ2-7
CDR3: ASSLEGIASYEQY

V: TRBV7-9
J: TRBJ2-7
CDR3: SSSPSAGPKSYEQY

V: TRBV6-5
J: TRBJ2-7
CDR3: ASSQGQGLSYEQY

V: TRBV6-5
J: TRBJ1-2
CDR3: ASSYLQGAAGYT

V: TRBV6-1
J: TRBJ1-6
CDR3: ASNEIGGSGYNSPLH